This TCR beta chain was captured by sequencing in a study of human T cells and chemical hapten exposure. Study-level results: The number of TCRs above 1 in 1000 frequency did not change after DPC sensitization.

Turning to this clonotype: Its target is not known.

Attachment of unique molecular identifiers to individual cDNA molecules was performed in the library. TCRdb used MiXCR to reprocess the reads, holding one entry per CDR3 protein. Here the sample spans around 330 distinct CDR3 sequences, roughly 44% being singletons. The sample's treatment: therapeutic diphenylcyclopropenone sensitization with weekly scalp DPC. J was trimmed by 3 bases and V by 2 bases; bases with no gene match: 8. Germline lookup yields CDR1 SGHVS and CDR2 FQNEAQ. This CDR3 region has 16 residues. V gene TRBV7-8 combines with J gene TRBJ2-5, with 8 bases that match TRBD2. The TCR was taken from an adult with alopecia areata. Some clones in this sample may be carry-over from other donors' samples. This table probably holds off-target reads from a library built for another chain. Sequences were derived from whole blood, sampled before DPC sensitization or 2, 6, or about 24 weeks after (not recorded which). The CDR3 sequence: CASSLHGGRLEETQYF. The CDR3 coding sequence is TGTGCCAGCAGCTTACATGGCGGGAGGTTGGAAGAGACCCAGTACTTC.